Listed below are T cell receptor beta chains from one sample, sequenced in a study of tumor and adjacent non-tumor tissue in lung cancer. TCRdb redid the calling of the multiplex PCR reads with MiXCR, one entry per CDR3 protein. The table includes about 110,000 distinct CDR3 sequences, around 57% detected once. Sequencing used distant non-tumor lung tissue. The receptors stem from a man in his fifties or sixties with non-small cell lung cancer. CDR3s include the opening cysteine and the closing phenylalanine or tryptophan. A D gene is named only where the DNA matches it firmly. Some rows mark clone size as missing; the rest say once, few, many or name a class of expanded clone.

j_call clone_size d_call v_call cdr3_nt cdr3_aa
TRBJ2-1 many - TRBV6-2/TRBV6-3 TGTGCCAGCAGTTCCCGATGGGGACATCACAATTCCGTCGATGAGCAGTTCTTC CASSSRWGHHNSVDEQFF
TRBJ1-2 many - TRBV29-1 TGCAGCGTTCGCTTGGGGGGGGTCTATGGCTACACCTTC CSVRLGGVYGYTF
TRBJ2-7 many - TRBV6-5 TGTGCCAGCAGGCCCGGGCACACCTACGAGCAGTACTTC CASRPGHTYEQYF
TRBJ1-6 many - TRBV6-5 TGTGCCAGCAGTTACCAACGACAAGGGAACAAAGGAAGTTCACCCCTCCACTTT CASSYQRQGNKGSSPLHF
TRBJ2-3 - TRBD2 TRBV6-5 TGTGCCTGCAAAGGACTAGCGCCCTTCAGGGGGGATACGCAGTATTTT CACKGLAPFRGDTQYF
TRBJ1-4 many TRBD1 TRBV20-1 TGCAGTGCTAACCCAACAGGGGGCGCTGCCAAAAAACTGTTTTTT CSANPTGGAAKKLFF
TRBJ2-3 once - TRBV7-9 TGTGCCTTTAGCTTAGTAGGGGGTGCGCAGTATTTT CAFSLVGGAQYF
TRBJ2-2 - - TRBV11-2 TGTGCCAGCAGATCACAAACGAGAGATTTTGCCGGGGAGCTGTTTTTT CASRSQTRDFAGELFF
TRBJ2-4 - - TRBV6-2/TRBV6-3 TGTGCCAGCAGTTGGACAGAAGTAGCCAACAACATCCAGTACTTC CASSWTEVANNIQYF
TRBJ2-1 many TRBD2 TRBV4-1 TGCGCCAGCAGCCTAACCCGACTAGCTGAGCAGTTCTTC CASSLTRLAEQFF
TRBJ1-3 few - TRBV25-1 TGTGCCAGCAGTTGGGGGAGGCCCAGCTCTGGAAACACCATATATTTT CASSWGRPSSGNTIYF
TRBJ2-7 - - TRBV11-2 TGTGCCAGCAGCTTAGGAGATCGAACTGAAGGGGACGGGCAGTACTTT CASSLGDRTEGDGQYF
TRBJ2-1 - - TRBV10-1 TGCTCCAGCAGTGACGGCGGTACAGGTTCAAATTTCTTC CSSSDGGTGSNFF
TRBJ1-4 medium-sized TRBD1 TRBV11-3 TGTGCCAGCAGCCTCGGGACAGGGGGTGAAAAACTGTTTTTT CASSLGTGGEKLFF
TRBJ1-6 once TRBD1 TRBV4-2 TGTGCCAGCAGCCAAGATCTTCTCGGACAGGGGAGCTCCTATAAATCACCCCTCCACTTT CASSQDLLGQGSSYKSPLHF
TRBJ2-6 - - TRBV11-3 TGTGTGAGCAGGCAACAGGGTTCTGGGGCCAACGTCCTGACTTTC CVSRQQGSGANVLTF
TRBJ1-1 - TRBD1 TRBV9 TGTGCCAGCAGCTTCTACGACAGGGACACTGAAGCTTTCTTT CASSFYDRDTEAFF
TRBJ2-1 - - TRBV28 TGTGACAGCAGTTTAGAGGCTGGGGCAGGGCTTAATGAGCAGTTCTTC CDSSLEAGAGLNEQFF